This T cell receptor (beta chain) originates from a study of blood T cell repertoires in COVID-19. Per germline, CDR1 ENHRY and CDR2 SYGVKD. The CDR3 consists of 15 residues. Trimming took off 2 bases at V and 4 bases at J, with 11 bases between the two ends. Methods used by the authors: Reference gene primer amplification in the assay estimated nucleated cell counts. Sequenced by immunoSEQ multiplex PCR; TCRdb stores in-frame clones only, minus some. V, J and clone size were drawn from that table, and D and trimming were deduced from the DNA. The sample consists of some 250,000 clones, about nine tenths of them appearing once.

This chain links TRBV10-3 with TRBJ2-2; a possible D gene is TRBD1 (6 bases). The specimen sequenced was PBMCs or T cells enriched from blood (not recorded which). This receptor was obtained from a woman in her thirties or forties with acute COVID-19. The CDR3 DNA reads TGTGCCATCAGTGAGCTACAAGGGGGCACCGGGGAGCTGTTTTTT. Protein product: CAISELQGGTGELFF.